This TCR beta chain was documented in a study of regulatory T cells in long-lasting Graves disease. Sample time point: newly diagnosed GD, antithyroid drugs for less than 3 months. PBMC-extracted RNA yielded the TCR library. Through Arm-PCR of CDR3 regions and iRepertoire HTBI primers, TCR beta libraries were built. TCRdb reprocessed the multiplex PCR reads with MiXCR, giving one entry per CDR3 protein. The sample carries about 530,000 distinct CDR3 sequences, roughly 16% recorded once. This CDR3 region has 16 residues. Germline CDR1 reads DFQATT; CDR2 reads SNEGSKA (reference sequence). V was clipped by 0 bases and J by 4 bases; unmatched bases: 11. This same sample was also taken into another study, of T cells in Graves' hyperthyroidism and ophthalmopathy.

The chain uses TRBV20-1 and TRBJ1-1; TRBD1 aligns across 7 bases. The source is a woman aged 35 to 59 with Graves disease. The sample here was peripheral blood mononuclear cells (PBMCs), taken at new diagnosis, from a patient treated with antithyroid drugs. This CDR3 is CSAREKSPGGSTEAFF. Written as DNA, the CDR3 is TGCAGTGCTAGAGAGAAGAGTCCAGGGGGTAGCACTGAAGCTTTCTTT.